Presented here are 21 T cell receptor beta chains from one specimen sequenced in a study of beta chain features in type 1 diabetes. Overall study results and limits: Shortening of TCRB CDR3s, moderate but significant, appeared in all four CD4+ subsets of Type 1 diabetes patients.

Isolated RNA was reverse transcribed in full, so expressed TCRB transcripts were sequenced. Here immunoSEQ multiplex PCR was the method, and the copy in TCRdb shows in-frame clones only, minus some. The sample includes some 350,000 clones, about 13% of them seen just once. No cognate antigen is known for these TCRs. The sample taken for sequencing was naive CD4+ T cells from blood. These receptors came from a woman in her late teens or twenties with type 1 diabetes.

This chain links TRBV7-2 with TRBJ2-5; D may be TRBD1 (6 bases). The CDR3 runs to 15 residues. Germline lookup yields CDR1 SGHTA and CDR2 FQGNSA. V shed 4 bases and J shed 5 bases, with 17 bases lying between them. The CDR3 is CASSSQGSVWETQYF. The DNA for the CDR3 is TGTGCCAGCAGCTCTCAGGGGAGTGTGTGGGAGACCCAGTACTTC.

In its sample, this clone was seen many times. This chain connects TRBV29-1 to TRBJ2-7; 8 nucleotides match TRBD1. The junction had 9 bases not matched to a gene; V was cut back by 7 bases and J by 4 bases. The CDR3 has 13 amino acids. Looked up from germline, CDR1 is SQVTM and CDR2 is ANQGSEA. The CDR3 bases are TGCAGCGGACGGGACAGGCCCCCGTACGAGCAGTACGTC. It specifies CSGRDRPPYEQYV.

V is TRBV5-8 and J is TRBJ1-2, with D unresolved. Germline assignment: CDR1 SGHTS and CDR2 YDEGEE. The CDR3 is 12 residues long. This chain's CDR3 is CARTSRSYGYTF. DNA of the CDR3: TGTGCACGAACATCCAGGTCCTATGGCTACACCTTC.

In its sample, this clone was seen a few times. The rearrangement joins TRBV7-2 to TRBJ2-5; 8 nucleotides match TRBD2. Germline lookup yields CDR1 SGHTA and CDR2 FQGNSA. V gave up 5 bases and J gave up 3 bases; unmatched junction bases: 8. This CDR3 has 15 residues. The CDR3 DNA reads TGTGCCAGCAGCCCCGTGAATAGCGGGAAAGAGACCCAGTACTTC. This translates into CASSPVNSGKETQYF. Together with reference TRBV7-2 and TRBJ2-5, the CDR3 gives the full variable domain: GAGVSQSPSNKVTEKGKDVELRCDPISGHTALYWYRQSLGQGLEFLIYFQGNSAPDKSGLPSDRFSAERTGGSVSTLTIQRTQQEDSAVYLCASSPVNSGKETQYFGPGTRLLVL.

The V and J genes are TRBV5-1 and TRBJ2-1, with 15 positions matching TRBD2. Trimming removed 4 bases from V and 14 bases from J; junction bases left unmatched: 7. This CDR3 is built from 14 residues. In germline, CDR1 is SGHRS, CDR2 YFSETQ. The CDR3 coding sequence is TGCGCCAGCAGCAAGGGACTAGCGGGAGGCACGGAGTTCTTC. This sequence encodes CASSKGLAGGTEFF.

The V and J genes are TRBV5-1 and TRBJ2-2; 12 nucleotides match TRBD2. The germline CDR1 and CDR2 sequences are SGHRS and YFSETQ. CDR3 length: 17 amino acids. The junction had 2 bases not matched to a gene; V was cut back by 2 bases and J by 0 bases. The CDR3 region has the DNA TGCGCCAGCAGCTTCACTAGCGGGAGGTCGAACACCGGGGAGCTGTTTTTT. Translation: CASSFTSGRSNTGELFF.

This sequence joins TRBV9 and TRBJ2-5; D possibly corresponds to TRBD2 (6 bases). CDR1 is SGDLS and CDR2 is YYNGEE in the germline V gene. This CDR3 is built from 16 residues. The V gene lost 3 bases and the J gene lost 5 bases, with 20 bases spanning the gap. CDR3 in amino acids: CASSATPTSSSETQYF. CDR3 sequence (DNA): TGTGCCAGCAGCGCCACGCCAACTAGCTCTTCGGAGACCCAGTACTTC.

This clone appeared a few times. The chain's CDR3 is CASSESGFSNQPQHF. The CDR3 DNA is TGTGCCAGCAGTGAATCAGGGTTTAGCAATCAGCCCCAGCATTTT. The chain recombines TRBV25-1 with TRBJ1-5; possibly TRBD1 for D (5 bases). Germline-derived CDR1 and CDR2 are MGHDK and SYGVNS. Trimming left V 1 base short and J 0 bases short, with 7 bases between. The CDR3 is 15 residues long.

The V gene is TRBV2, the J gene TRBJ2-2; TRBD2 is a possible D gene (6 bases). Trimming took 8 bases from V and 5 from J, leaving 12 bases between them. Per germline, CDR1 SNHLY and CDR2 FYNNEI. The CDR3 consists of 13 residues. The CDR3 DNA reads TGTGCCAGCGAATATCGGGGGACCGGGGAGCTGTTTTTT. Its translation is CASEYRGTGELFF.

This clone was detected a few times. This chain connects TRBV6-5 to TRBJ2-7; 7 bases match TRBD2. V trimming: 0 bases; J trimming: 6 bases; junction bases outside the gene matches: 8. Germline V CDR1 and CDR2: MNHEY, SVGAGI. The CDR3 runs to 15 residues. CDR3 sequence (DNA): TGTGCCAGCAGTTACTCGGCGGGAGTTCCGGGCGAGCAGTACTTC. Its translation: CASSYSAGVPGEQYF.

The rearrangement uses TRBV4-2 and TRBJ2-1, with 11 bases fitting TRBD2. The CDR3 covers 15 residues. V lost 4 bases to trimming and J lost 7 bases; unmatched junction nucleotides: 6. The germline V gene has CDR1 LGHNA and CDR2 YNFKEQ. The CDR3 loop reads CASSRLLAGANEQFF. The CDR3 DNA reads as TGTGCCAGCAGCCGATTACTAGCGGGAGCGAATGAGCAGTTCTTC.

This clone has just a few counts. The chain joins TRBV4-1 to TRBJ2-1, with 11 bases that match TRBD1. Germline CDR1 MGHRA, CDR2 YSYEKL. With 7 bases clipped from V and 8 bases from J, the junction kept 10 bases outside the gene matches. The CDR3 is 15 amino acids. CDR3 in amino acids: CASTVPGQGGHEQFF. DNA for the CDR3: TGCGCCAGCACCGTCCCGGGACAGGGGGGTCATGAGCAGTTCTTC.

The sample holds a few counts of this clone. This chain uses TRBV23-1 with TRBJ2-3, with D perhaps TRBD1 (6 bases). TRBV23-1 is flagged as an ORF with uncertain function. The CDR3 has 20 amino acids. The ends were cut back, 0 bases at V and 0 bases at J, with 22 bases in the middle. The CDR3 region has the DNA TGCGCCAGCAGTCAATCGTCGGCAGACAGGCCGCACCATAGCACAGATACGCAGTATTTT. Encoded protein: CASSQSSADRPHHSTDTQYF.

The chain joins TRBV30 to TRBJ2-2, with D perhaps TRBD2 (5 bases). The length of the CDR3 is 13 residues. V gave up 4 bases and J gave up 5 bases, with 11 bases separating them. CDR1 GTSNPN and CDR2 SVGIG come from the germline V gene (reference sequence). DNA for the CDR3: TGTGCCTGGAATCGGGGTAGGACCGGGGAGCTGTTTTTT. Amino acids: CAWNRGRTGELFF.

The chain carries TRBV28 and TRBJ2-4; D call uncertain. This CDR3 has 11 residues. Germline V gene lookup returns CDR1 MDHEN and CDR2 SYDVKM. V was pared by 1 base and J by 15 bases, with 10 bases between. Here the CDR3 reads CASSLSVRRYF. DNA of the CDR3: TGTGCCAGCAGTTTATCGGTACGAAGGTACTTC. Complete variable domain (other parts from reference TRBV28 and TRBJ2-4): DVKVTQSSRYLVKRTGEKVFLECVQDMDHENMFWYRQDPGLGLRLIYFSYDVKMKEKGDIPEGYSVSREKKERFSLILESASTNQTSMYLCASSLSVRRYFGAGTRLSVL.

The chain links TRBV5-1 to TRBJ2-6; a possible D gene is TRBD2 (6 bases). The CDR3 runs 17 residues. V lost 4 bases to trimming and J lost 0 bases, with 14 bases between them. Germline V CDR1 and CDR2: SGHRS, YFSETQ. The CDR3: CASSLPRGISGANVLTF. CDR3 bases: TGCGCCAGCAGCCTCCCCCGGGGGATCTCTGGGGCCAACGTCCTGACTTTC.

This sequence joins TRBV29-1 and TRBJ2-1, with 7 bases aligning to TRBD1. The CDR3 has 19 residues. Germline trimming cut 1 base from V and 5 bases from J; bases unmatched to any gene: 20. Looked up from germline, CDR1 is SQVTM and CDR2 is ANQGSEA. CDR3 amino acids: CSVEVVGVRGRALHNEQFF. For the CDR3, the DNA is TGCAGCGTTGAAGTCGTCGGGGTTAGGGGGCGAGCACTTCACAATGAGCAGTTCTTC.

The chain employs TRBV27 and TRBJ1-5, with D unclear. Germline V lookup: CDR1 MNHEY, CDR2 SMNVEV (reference sequence). The CDR3 consists of 14 residues. V lost 6 bases to trimming and J lost 0 bases, with 9 bases between them. CDR3 sequence reads: CASRLLSSNQPQHF. For the CDR3, the DNA is TGTGCCAGCAGACTCCTTAGTAGCAATCAGCCCCAGCATTTT.

The rearrangement links TRBV5-6 to TRBJ2-5; 8 bases fit TRBD2. V trimming: 1 base; J trimming: 2 bases; junction bases outside the gene matches: 4. The CDR3 spans 15 residues. The germline V gene encodes CDR1 SGHDT and CDR2 YYEEEE. The CDR3 sequence: CASSLLSGVQETQYF. The CDR3 nucleotides are TGTGCCAGCAGCTTGCTTAGCGGGGTTCAAGAGACCCAGTACTTC. The whole variable domain, remainder taken from reference TRBV5-6 and TRBJ2-5, is DAGVTQSPTHLIKTRGQQVTLRCSPKSGHDTVSWYQQALGQGPQFIFQYYEEEERQRGNFPDRFSGHQFPNYSSELNVNALLLGDSALYLCASSLLSGVQETQYFGPGTRLLVL.

This chain connects TRBV4-1 to TRBJ2-3; TRBD2 matches at 9 bases. CDR3 length: 18 amino acids. V lost 1 base, J lost 5 bases, and 13 bases stayed unmatched. The germline CDR1 and CDR2 sequences are MGHRA and YSYEKL. CDR3 DNA sequence: TGCGCCAGCAGCCAAGTTAAGAGGGTAGCGGGAGTTTTAGATACGCAGTATTTT. Protein: CASSQVKRVAGVLDTQYF.

In this sample, this clone turned up a few times. The CDR3 sequence: CASSQVHASVGLEQYF. As DNA, the CDR3 is TGTGCCAGCTCACAGGTCCACGCGAGCGTGGGTCTCGAGCAGTACTTC. The J gene is TRBJ2-7, the V gene TRBV18, with D unresolved. The CDR3 is 16 amino acids. Looked up from germline, CDR1 is KGHSH and CDR2 is LQKENI. V lost 4 bases and J 6 bases, leaving 22 bases between the germline ends.